The clone carrying this TCR beta chain was recorded many times. TCRdb reprocessed the reads via MiXCR and lists one record per CDR3 protein. Of fewer than 15,000 distinct CDR3 sequences detected, around 18% appear once; the ten largest clones hold roughly an eighth. This specimen belongs to a study of liver allograft versus peripheral blood T cells. At the level of the study: The study compared liver allograft T cell receptor repertoires against peripheral blood repertoires of liver transplant recipients.

Germline V lookup: CDR1 MNHNS, CDR2 SASEGT. CDR3 size: 15 residues. V was pared by 2 bases and J by 2 bases, with 11 bases between. The chain combines TRBV6-1 with TRBJ2-3; D may be TRBD1 (6 bases). The receptor's source is a human patient who had a liver transplant. Some T cells may be provided by the graft donor. CDR3 loop: CASSELGHTTDTQYF. DNA of the CDR3: TGTGCCAGCAGTGAATTGGGACACACCACAGATACGCAGTATTTT.